The T cell receptor (beta chain) under discussion was sequenced for a study of blood T cells in healthy people across ages. Findings and caveats of the study: Higher diversity, along with more naive CD4+ cells, distinguished long-lived donors from aged donors.

This CDR3 contains 15 residues. CDR1 SGHRS and CDR2 YFSETQ come from the germline V gene. The ends were cut back, 3 bases at V and 6 bases at J, with 15 bases in the middle. Then a second PCR, running roughly 7 to 12 cycles, was carried out with a sample-barcoded 5' primer and a J-beta primer mix. Every cDNA molecule bore a tag from a template-switch adaptor containing 12 random nucleotides. MiXCR, applied by TCRdb to the 5' RACE reads, yields one record per CDR3 protein. In the table there are over 1,500,000 distinct CDR3 sequences, 35% to 50% of which are singletons. Details on this clonotype: What it recognizes is unknown.

The sequencing sample was made of blood. The V call is TRBV5-1, the J call TRBJ1-4; maybe TRBD1 (6 bases). The clonotype originates from a human donor in good health. For the CDR3, the DNA is TGCGCCAGCAGCTCCACCGGGACAAAGGATGAAAAACTGTTTTTT. Amino acid sequence: CASSSTGTKDEKLFF.